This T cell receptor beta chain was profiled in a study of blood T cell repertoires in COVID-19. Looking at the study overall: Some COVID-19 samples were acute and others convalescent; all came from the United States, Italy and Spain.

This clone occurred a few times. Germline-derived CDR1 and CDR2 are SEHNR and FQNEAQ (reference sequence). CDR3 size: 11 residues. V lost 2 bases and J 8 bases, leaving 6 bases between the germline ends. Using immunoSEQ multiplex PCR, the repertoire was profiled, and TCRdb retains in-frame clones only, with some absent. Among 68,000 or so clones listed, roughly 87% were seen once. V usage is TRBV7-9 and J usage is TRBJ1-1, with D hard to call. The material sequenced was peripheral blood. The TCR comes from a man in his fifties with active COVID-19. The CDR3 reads CASSLLAEAFF. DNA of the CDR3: TGTGCCAGCAGCTTACTAGCGGAAGCTTTCTTT.